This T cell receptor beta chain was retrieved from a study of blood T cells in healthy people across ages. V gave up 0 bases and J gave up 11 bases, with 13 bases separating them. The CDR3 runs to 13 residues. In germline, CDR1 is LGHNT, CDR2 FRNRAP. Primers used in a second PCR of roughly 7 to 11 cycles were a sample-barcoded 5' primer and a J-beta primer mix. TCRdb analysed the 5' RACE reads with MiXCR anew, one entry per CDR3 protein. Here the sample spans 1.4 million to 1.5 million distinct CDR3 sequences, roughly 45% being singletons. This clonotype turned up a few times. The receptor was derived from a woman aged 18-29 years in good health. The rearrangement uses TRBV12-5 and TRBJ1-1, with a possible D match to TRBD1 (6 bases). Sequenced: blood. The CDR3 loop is CASGLVPGTGAFF. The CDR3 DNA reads TGTGCTAGTGGTTTGGTACCGGGTACAGGGGCTTTCTTT.